The rows below give T cell receptor beta chains drawn from one sample of a study of CD8 T cells in ankylosing spondylitis. TCRdb reprocessed the 5' RACE reads with MiXCR, giving one entry per CDR3 protein. The sample carries around 210,000 distinct CDR3 sequences, less than 9.5% recorded once. The sequencing input was blood, either unsorted or a sorted T cell fraction (not recorded which). These TCRs come from a female donor with ankylosing spondylitis or in good health (not recorded which). The CDR3 runs from the conserved cysteine through the conserved F or W. The D gene is left open where the match is weak. Not every row has a clone size; where given, it reads once, few, many or a size class.

>.|TRBV7-9|.|TRBJ1-1
TGTGCCACCAAAGGGGATTCTGAAGCTTTCTTT
CATKGDSEAFF
>TRBD2|TRBV27|many|TRBJ2-3
TGTGCCAGCAGTTTATGGGTCCCGGTAGCGGGTCCTGATACGCAGTATTTT
CASSLWVPVAGPDTQYF
>.|TRBV25-1|few|TRBJ1-5
TGTGCCAGCAGTGAAACGGGGAGGGGCAATCAGCCCCAGCATTTT
CASSETGRGNQPQHF
>.|TRBV27|few|TRBJ1-1
TGTGCCAGCCTAGGACGGATGAACACTGAAGCTTTCTTT
CASLGRMNTEAFF
>TRBD2|TRBV12-3/TRBV12-4|many|TRBJ2-2
TGTGCCAGCAGTTTAAGGACTAGCGGGAGGCACACCGGGGAGCTGTTTTTT
CASSLRTSGRHTGELFF
>.|TRBV28|many|TRBJ2-4
TGTGCCAGCAGTTTGAACCCGGGAGTGGGGGACATTCAGTACTTC
CASSLNPGVGDIQYF
>TRBD2|TRBV27|.|TRBJ2-5
TGTGCCAGCAGTCCCTCTAGCGGGAGGATGGGGACCCAGTACTTC
CASSPSSGRMGTQYF
>.|TRBV6-2/TRBV6-3|.|TRBJ2-3
TGTGCCAGCAGTCCTTTCGTCAGTCTTGTCACAGATACGCAGTATTTT
CASSPFVSLVTDTQYF
>TRBD1|TRBV15|many|TRBJ2-1
TGTGCCACCAGCAGAGAAGGACAGGGGGCCTACAATGAGCAGTTCTTC
CATSREGQGAYNEQFF
>.|TRBV7-2|many|TRBJ1-2
TGTGCCAGCAGCGGCTCAGGGGCGGGGTATGGCTACACCTTC
CASSGSGAGYGYTF
>TRBD2|TRBV20-1|many|TRBJ2-7
TGCAGTGCTAGAGATCGAGGGTCAGCGGGACTTGAAACCTACGAGCAGTACTTC
CSARDRGSAGLETYEQYF
>.|TRBV7-2|many|TRBJ2-3
TGTGCCAGCAGTCCGCTAGCGGATACGCAGTATTTT
CASSPLADTQYF
>.|TRBV20-1|many|TRBJ2-7
TGCAGCGGCCTAGCGCACTTGTACGAGCAGTACTTC
CSGLAHLYEQYF